These 14 T cell receptor beta chains came from one sample sequenced in a study of tumor-infiltrating lymphocytes in primary liver carcinoma. A constant-region primer served to make TCR beta cDNA from approximately 490 ng total RNA. Three nested multiplex PCR rounds of slightly modified ARM-PCR generated TCR beta libraries. It was with TRBV1-TRBV30 forward primers and a C-beta reverse primer that the first two PCR rounds were run, at around 10 cycles each. TCRdb redid the calling of the multiplex PCR reads with MiXCR, one entry per CDR3 protein. The top ten hold 9% of the sample, which has hundreds of thousands of distinct CDR3 sequences, roughly two thirds seen once. In addition to blood RNA drawn from unsorted whole blood, germline DNA was extracted. What was sequenced was peripheral blood. All receptors derive from a man aged 40-50 years with primary liver carcinoma and hepatitis B virus infection.

This clonotype was seen more than once but under ten times. This chain links TRBV10-3 with TRBJ1-3, with 10 bases matching TRBD1. CDR1 is ENHRY, CDR2 SYGVKD, per germline. Trimming at V came to 7 bases and at J to 4 bases, leaving 7 bases not matched to a gene. This CDR3 is 15 amino acids long. The CDR3 nucleotides read TGTGCCATCAAACCGGGACAGGGGTCGGGAAACACCATATATTTT. It codes for CAIKPGQGSGNTIYF.

This clonotype was seen just once. One base away lies a much larger clone, so this may be a sequencing read error. Written as DNA, the CDR3 is TGCAACAGTTCATCCGGGACAACGGAGACCCAGTACTTC. It is translated as CNSSSGTTETQYF. The genes are TRBV29-1 and TRBJ2-5, with D possibly TRBD1 on 6 matching bases. The CDR3 totals 13 residues. Germline CDR1 is SQVTM and CDR2 is ANQGSEA.

Note on this clonotype: Just one base apart from a much larger clone, this may be a read error. The rearrangement joins TRBV6-5 to TRBJ2-1; D is uncertain. The germline V gene encodes CDR1 MNHEY and CDR2 SVGAGI. The CDR3 length is 16 residues. CDR3 amino acids: CASSYSKQISYNVQFF. CDR3 sequence (DNA): TGTGCCAGCAGTTACTCGAAACAGATCTCCTACAATGTGCAGTTCTTC.

Comment on this clonotype: Since a much larger clone is just one base distant, this may be a read error. CDR3 residues: CASSLSTSGSRRETQYF. The CDR3 bases are TGTGCCAGCAGTCTAAGTACTAGCGGGAGCCGGCGGGAGACCCAGTACTTC. The V and J genes are TRBV12-3 or TRBV12-4 and TRBJ2-5; TRBD2 agrees at 11 bases. With 5 bases clipped from V and 5 bases from J, the junction kept 13 bases outside the gene matches. CDR3 size: 17 residues.

The gene calls are TRBV9 and TRBJ2-5; either TRBD1 or TRBD2 may supply D (5 bases each). There are 15 residues in the CDR3. Germline V gene sequence: CDR1 SGDLS, CDR2 YYNGEE. V was trimmed by 0 bases and J by 2 bases, leaving 11 bases between them. Here the CDR3 DNA reads TGTGCCAGCAGCGTAGATTTGGGGGTACAAGAGACCCAGTACTTC. Amino acid sequence: CASSVDLGVQETQYF.

To note about this clonotype: An end of the junction does not agree with germline; a read error may underlie this. The chain employs TRBV6-1 and TRBJ2-7, with D hard to call. In germline, CDR1 is MNHNS, CDR2 SASEGT. This CDR3 comprises 11 residues. The CDR3 reads CACSQLILQYF. The DNA of the CDR3 is TGTGCCTGCAGTCAGCTCATCTTGCAGTACTTC.

Note on this clonotype: This may be a read error, as it is one base from a much larger clone. This sequence joins TRBV6-2 or TRBV6-3 and TRBJ1-2; perhaps TRBD1 as D (6 bases). The germline V and J ends were trimmed by 0 bases and 4 bases, with 15 bases remaining between them. The CDR3 loop spans 16 amino acids. Germline CDR1 is MNHEY and CDR2 is SVGEGT. The CDR3 bases are TGTGCCAGCAGTTACTCGTCAGGGGACGTCGGCTATGGCTACACCTTC. This sequence encodes CASSYSSGDVGYGYTF.

Of note for this clonotype: Just one base apart from a much larger clone, this may be a read error. V and J are TRBV6-6 and TRBJ2-1; TRBD2 matches 8 bases. V was clipped by 0 bases and J by 9 bases; unmatched bases: 1. Germline V gives CDR1 MNHNY, CDR2 SVGAGI (reference sequence). The CDR3 consists of 13 residues. For the CDR3, the DNA is TGTGCCAGCAGTTACTCGAGCGGGAGTGAGCAGTTCTTC. The encoded protein is CASSYSSGSEQFF.

This clonotype has a count of ten or more. The rearrangement links TRBV6-2 or TRBV6-3 to TRBJ2-7, with D unclear. The CDR3 has 14 amino acids. CDR1 and CDR2 from the germline V gene are MNHEY and SVGEGT. Trimming cost V 10 bases and J 2 bases, with 18 bases left between them. The CDR3 DNA is TGTGCCACAACTGGACCGCGCTCCGCCTACGAGCAGTACTTC. Amino acids: CATTGPRSAYEQYF.

The rearrangement uses TRBV6-6 and TRBJ2-7; D may be TRBD1 (5 bases). V lost 8 bases to trimming and J lost 6 bases, with 14 bases between them. This CDR3 comprises 12 residues. CDR1 is MNHNY and CDR2 is SVGAGI in the germline V gene (reference sequence). The CDR3 reads CASGSGFLEQYF. In DNA, the CDR3 is TGTGCCAGCGGGTCAGGGTTCCTCGAGCAGTACTTC.

This clonotype was seen a few times. At one of its ends the junction is not consistent with the germline gene, which may arise from a read error. Here the CDR3 DNA reads TGCGCCGGCAGCCAAGACCGGCCGACGGACAATGAGCAGTTCTTC. The encoded protein is CAGSQDRPTDNEQFF. The chain links TRBV4-1 to TRBJ2-1, with D unclear. Germline lookup yields CDR1 MGHRA and CDR2 YSYEKL. This CDR3 comprises 15 residues.

Comment on this clonotype: A much larger clone differs by one base, so this may be a read error. The genes are TRBV6-6 and TRBJ2-1; D may be TRBD2 (7 bases). The germline gives CDR1 MNHNY, CDR2 SVGAGI (reference sequence). This CDR3 is built from 12 residues. The CDR3 bases are TGTGCCACCAGTGAGGGGGGGAATGAGCAGTTCTTC. Translation: CATSEGGNEQFF.

As concerns this clonotype: A much larger clone lies one base from this, so it may be a read error. The genes are TRBV6-5 and TRBJ2-6; D is undetermined. Trimming took off 10 bases at V and 4 bases at J, with 14 bases between the two ends. The V gene's germline CDR1 is MNHEY and CDR2 SVGAGI. The CDR3 length is 14 residues. The CDR3 region is CANKGSKGANVLTF. CDR3 bases: TGTGCCAACAAGGGAAGTAAAGGGGCCAACGTCCTGACTTTC.

In the case of this clonotype: Since the CDR3 does not end with the conserved phenylalanine or tryptophan, this likely comes from a read error. The chain uses TRBV11-2 and TRBJ2-1; tentative D call: TRBD2 (6 bases). The V end lost 6 bases, the J end lost 5 bases, and 8 bases lay between the germline ends. This CDR3 is 12 amino acids long. CDR1 SGHAT and CDR2 FQNNGV come from the germline V gene. CDR3 amino acids: CASRSSDNEQFI. The CDR3 region has the DNA TGTGCCAGCAGGTCTAGCGACAATGAGCAGTTCATT.